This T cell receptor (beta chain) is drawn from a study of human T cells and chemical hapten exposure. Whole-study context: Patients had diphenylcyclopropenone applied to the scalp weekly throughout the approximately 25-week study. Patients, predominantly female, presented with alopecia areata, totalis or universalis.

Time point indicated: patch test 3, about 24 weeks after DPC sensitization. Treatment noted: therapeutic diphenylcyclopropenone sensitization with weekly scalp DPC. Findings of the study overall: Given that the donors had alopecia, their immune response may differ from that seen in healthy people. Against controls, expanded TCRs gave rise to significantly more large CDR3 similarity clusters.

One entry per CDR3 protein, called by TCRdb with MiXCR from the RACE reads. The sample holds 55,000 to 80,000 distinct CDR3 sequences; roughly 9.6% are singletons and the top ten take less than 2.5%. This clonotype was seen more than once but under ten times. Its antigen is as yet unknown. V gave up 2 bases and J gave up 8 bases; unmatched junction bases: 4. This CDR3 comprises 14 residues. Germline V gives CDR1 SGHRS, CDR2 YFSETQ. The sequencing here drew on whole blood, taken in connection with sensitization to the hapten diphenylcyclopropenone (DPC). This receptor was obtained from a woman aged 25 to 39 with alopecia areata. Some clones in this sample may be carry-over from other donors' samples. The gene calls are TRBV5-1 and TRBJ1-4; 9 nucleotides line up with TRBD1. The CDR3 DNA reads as TGCGCCAGCAGCTTCGGGACAGGGCAAGAAAAACTGTTTTTT. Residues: CASSFGTGQEKLFF.